This T cell receptor (beta chain) was sequenced during a study of blood T cell repertoires in COVID-19. Across the whole study: Sources were T cells, B-cell-depleted T cells, or PBMCs; the material itself was cDNA or gDNA.

Clones were sequenced by immunoSEQ multiplex PCR, and TCRdb holds only the in-frame ones, with some missing. There are roughly 240,000 clones in the sample; approximately 85% occur only once, and approximately 8.2% lies in the top ten. The CDR3 extends over 12 amino acids. The germline gives CDR1 MNHNS, CDR2 SASEGT. V shed 3 bases, J shed 7 bases, and the junction held 1 base outside the gene matches. This clone was counted a single time. Clinical histories supplied by participants themselves formed the basis of cohort assignment. This receptor was identified in a woman aged 45 to 65 with acute COVID-19. Sequenced material: PBMCs or T cells enriched from blood (not recorded which). V gene TRBV6-1 combines with J gene TRBJ1-2, with 8 bases aligning to TRBD1. The DNA of the CDR3 is TGTGCCAGCAGTGACAGGGGGCCTGGCTACACCTTC. Protein: CASSDRGPGYTF.